This T cell receptor beta chain was observed in a study of CXCR3-negative and CXCR3-positive naive CD8 T cells. Researchers prepared the TRB cDNA libraries using 5' RACE with UMI labels. After re-calling the 5' RACE reads, TCRdb lists one entry per CDR3 protein, DNA absent. This table holds about 150,000 distinct CDR3 sequences. Study-wide results and limits: Memory, not naive, CXCR3-negative and CXCR3-positive cells differed in TRBV-TRBJ usage. For memory CD8+ cells diversity was much lower, but both naive subsets had comparably high diversity. TRB CDR3s of CXCR3-positive naive cells were more hydrophobic than those of CXCR3-negative naive cells.

With respect to this clonotype: Its antigen remains unidentified.

Researchers sorted about 300,000 cells of each CD8+ T cell subset in triplicate. CD45RO-CCR7+CD27+CD95- defined naive CD8+ T cells. Germline CDR1 reads SGHTA; CDR2 reads FQGTGA. The CDR3 consists of 15 residues. The sequence was obtained from a human donor in good health. Some clones in this sample may be carry-over from other donors' samples. This chain connects TRBV7-3 to TRBJ1-2; the TRBD1 assignment by TCRdb is unverifiable without DNA. The sample consisted of naive CXCR3+ CD8+ T cells from blood. Subset given: CD45RO-CCR7+CD27+CD95- naive CD8+ T cells expressing CXCR3 (TNR3+). This CDR3 reads CASSQTGGANYGYTF. Together with reference TRBV7-3 and TRBJ1-2, the CDR3 gives the full variable domain: GAGVSQTPSNKVTEKGKYVELRCDPISGHTALYWYRQSLGQGPEFLIYFQGTGAADDSGLPNDRFFAVRPEGSVSTLKIQRTERGDSAVYLCASSQTGGANYGYTFGSGTRLTVV.